Below, 17 T cell receptor beta chains from the same sample are listed, as sequenced in a study of CD8 T cells in ankylosing spondylitis. Antigens of these TCRs are unknown. One entry per CDR3 protein, called by TCRdb with MiXCR from the 5' RACE reads. Among about 500,000 distinct CDR3 sequences listed, about an eighth were seen once. Study findings and constraints: Among TCR beta sequences, a motif of fewer than 10 highly homologous variants appeared characteristic of ankylosing spondylitis blood.

Sequenced material: blood, either unsorted or a sorted T cell fraction (not recorded which). These receptors originate from a male donor with ankylosing spondylitis.

The chain has TRBV20-1 and TRBJ1-5, with a tentative D call TRBD1 (6 bases). There are 14 residues in the CDR3. The V gene's germline CDR1 is DFQATT and CDR2 SNEGSKA (reference sequence). V was trimmed by 6 bases and J by 6 bases, leaving 18 bases between them. CDR3: CSAGDGRGAQPQHF. The DNA for the CDR3 is TGCAGTGCCGGGGATGGACGGGGGGCTCAGCCCCAGCATTTT.

Only a few counts were recorded for this clonotype. The chain uses TRBV11-1 and TRBJ2-5, with 9 bases aligning to TRBD2. Unmatched junction bases numbered 8, after V lost 7 bases and J lost 2 bases. CDR1 SGHAT and CDR2 FQDESV come from the germline V gene (reference sequence). CDR3 length equals 15 residues. CDR3 sequence: CASKLAGVGQETQYF. Written as DNA, the CDR3 is TGTGCCAGCAAATTAGCGGGAGTAGGACAAGAGACCCAGTACTTC.

In its sample, this clonotype was seen a few times. The CDR3 sequence is CASSPPPGGRNQPQHF. The CDR3 DNA is TGTGCCAGCTCACCTCCCCCGGGAGGTAGGAATCAGCCCCAGCATTTT. V gene TRBV18 combines with J gene TRBJ1-5; D gene uncertain. The CDR3 covers 16 residues. Germline V gene data show CDR1 as KGHSH and CDR2 as LQKENI. With 3 bases removed from V and 4 bases from J, the gap between germline ends came to 16 bases.

The chain employs TRBV19 and TRBJ2-3; D is perhaps TRBD1 or TRBD2 (5 bases each). This CDR3 is built from 17 residues. Trimming took 3 bases from V and 1 from J, leaving 17 bases between them. Looked up from germline, CDR1 is LNHDA and CDR2 is SQIVND (reference sequence). The CDR3 spells CASSMETPGSGTDTQYF. The CDR3 DNA reads as TGTGCCAGTAGTATGGAGACGCCAGGGAGTGGCACAGATACGCAGTATTTT.

In this sample, this clonotype turned up a few times. The chain joins TRBV20-1 to TRBJ2-7, with 8 positions matching TRBD1. The CDR3 consists of 14 residues. CDR1 and CDR2 (germline): DFQATT, SNEGSKA (reference sequence). Trimming cost V 2 bases and J 3 bases; bases outside gene matches: 6. The CDR3 loop is CSARPGQGSYEQYV. CDR3 bases: TGCAGTGCTAGACCAGGACAGGGAAGCTACGAGCAGTACGTC.

CDR3 DNA: TGCGCCAGCAGCAGAGGGGGCGCCGACACCGGGGAGCTGTTTTTT. Residues: CASSRGGADTGELFF. This rearrangement joins TRBV5-1 to TRBJ2-2, with 7 bases matching TRBD1. Germline lookup yields CDR1 SGHRS and CDR2 YFSETQ. Germline trimming cut 4 bases from V and 3 bases from J; bases unmatched to any gene: 6. This CDR3 has 15 residues. Supplemented by reference TRBV5-1 and TRBJ2-2, the full variable domain reads KAGVTQTPRYLIKTRGQQVTLSCSPISGHRSVSWYQQTPGQGLQFLFEYFSETQRNKGNFPGRFSGRQFSNSRSEMNVSTLELGDSALYLCASSRGGADTGELFFGEGSRLTVL.

This clonotype was recorded a few times. The chain couples TRBV5-1 to TRBJ2-5; 7 bases are a match to TRBD1. The trim removed 1 base at V and 0 bases at J, leaving 3 bases unmatched. The CDR3 totals 15 residues. CDR1 and CDR2 (germline): SGHRS, YFSETQ. DNA for the CDR3: TGCGCCAGCAGCTTGATCAGGGGGAACCAAGAGACCCAGTACTTC. Translation gives CASSLIRGNQETQYF.

The rearrangement uses TRBV12-3 or TRBV12-4 and TRBJ1-1; perhaps TRBD1 as D (6 bases). The CDR3 spans 14 residues. V was trimmed by 8 bases and J by 1 base, leaving 14 bases between them. As DNA, the CDR3 is TGTGCCAGCCGAAAATCGACAGGGAACACTGAAGCTTTCTTT. It is translated as CASRKSTGNTEAFF.

Ten or more counts support this clonotype. This chain joins TRBV20-1 and TRBJ2-7, with D perhaps matching TRBD1 (6 bases). Germline-derived CDR1 and CDR2 are DFQATT and SNEGSKA (reference sequence). CDR3 length: 13 amino acids. The V gene lost 3 bases and the J gene lost 3 bases, with 12 bases spanning the gap. Here the CDR3 reads CSASQGQGYEQYV. CDR3 nucleotides: TGCAGTGCTAGTCAGGGACAAGGCTACGAGCAGTACGTC.

This clonotype was found a few times. The chain links TRBV7-2 to TRBJ1-3, with TRBD1 as a possible D gene (5 bases). Per germline, CDR1 SGHTA and CDR2 FQGNSA. The CDR3 length is 16 residues. The CDR3 DNA reads as TGTGCGTGCGGCAGGGACGCCGGGGGAAAAGGAAACACCATATATTTT. Translating gives CACGRDAGGKGNTIYF.

The sample holds a few counts of this clonotype. The rearrangement links TRBV4-2 to TRBJ2-2, with TRBD2 as a possible D gene (5 bases). The germline gives CDR1 LGHNA, CDR2 YNFKEQ. CDR3 length: 17 amino acids. Trimming shortened V by 3 bases and J by 2 bases, and 16 bases separated the two germline ends. CDR3 in amino acids: CASSQVVEVRNTGELFF. The DNA for the CDR3 is TGTGCCAGCAGCCAGGTGGTGGAGGTGAGAAACACCGGGGAGCTGTTTTTT.

This clonotype was counted between two and nine times. This rearrangement joins TRBV5-1 to TRBJ1-4, with TRBD1 identical over 9 bases. V gave up 4 bases and J gave up 8 bases; unmatched junction bases: 12. Germline-derived CDR1 and CDR2 are SGHRS and YFSETQ. The CDR3 spans 16 residues. The chain's CDR3 is CASSPFTGGRGEKLFF. CDR3 DNA sequence: TGCGCCAGCAGCCCCTTCACAGGGGGCAGAGGCGAAAAACTGTTTTTT.

J is TRBJ2-5 and V is TRBV7-7; D is uncertain. The CDR3 runs 13 residues. The V and J ends lost 5 bases and 5 bases respectively, with 12 bases between them. Germline V CDR1 and CDR2: SSHAT, FNYEAQ (reference sequence). The CDR3 reads CASSPRVMETQYF. CDR3 nucleotide sequence: TGTGCCAGCAGCCCAAGAGTTATGGAGACCCAGTACTTC.

This clonotype was seen only a few times. The rearrangement joins TRBV3-1 to TRBJ2-4; D is ambiguous. This CDR3 has 15 residues. With 0 bases removed from V and 1 base from J, the gap between germline ends came to 7 bases. Looked up from germline, CDR1 is LGHDT and CDR2 is YNNKEL (reference sequence). CDR3 region: CASSQEDTAKNIQYF. DNA of the CDR3: TGTGCCAGCAGCCAAGAAGATACCGCCAAAAACATTCAGTACTTC.

This clonotype was seen only a few times. The chain uses TRBV6-4 and TRBJ1-1, with D perhaps TRBD1 (5 bases). From germline, CDR1 is MRHNA and CDR2 SNTAGT. V was clipped by 2 bases and J by 5 bases, with 12 bases between them. This CDR3 contains 14 residues. The CDR3 loop is CASSDSGGETEAFF. The CDR3 coding sequence is TGTGCCAGCAGTGACAGCGGGGGGGAGACTGAAGCTTTCTTT.

The V and J genes are TRBV11-2 and TRBJ2-1, with 8 bases identical to TRBD2. The CDR3 contains 15 residues. Per germline, CDR1 SGHAT and CDR2 FQNNGV. Losses at the gene ends were 3 bases for V and 8 bases for J; bases not matched to a gene: 9. CDR3 amino acids: CASSFGREVFDEQFF. CDR3 bases: TGTGCCAGCAGCTTTGGGCGGGAGGTATTCGATGAGCAGTTCTTC.

The chain combines TRBV7-9 with TRBJ2-2; possible D gene TRBD1, 6 bases. With 5 bases removed from V and 5 bases from J, the gap between germline ends came to 15 bases. The CDR3 totals 15 residues. The V gene's germline CDR1 is SEHNR and CDR2 FQNEAQ (reference sequence). CDR3 loop: CASSQQGLRTGELFF. CDR3 nucleotides: TGTGCCAGCAGCCAACAGGGCCTCCGTACCGGGGAGCTGTTTTTT.